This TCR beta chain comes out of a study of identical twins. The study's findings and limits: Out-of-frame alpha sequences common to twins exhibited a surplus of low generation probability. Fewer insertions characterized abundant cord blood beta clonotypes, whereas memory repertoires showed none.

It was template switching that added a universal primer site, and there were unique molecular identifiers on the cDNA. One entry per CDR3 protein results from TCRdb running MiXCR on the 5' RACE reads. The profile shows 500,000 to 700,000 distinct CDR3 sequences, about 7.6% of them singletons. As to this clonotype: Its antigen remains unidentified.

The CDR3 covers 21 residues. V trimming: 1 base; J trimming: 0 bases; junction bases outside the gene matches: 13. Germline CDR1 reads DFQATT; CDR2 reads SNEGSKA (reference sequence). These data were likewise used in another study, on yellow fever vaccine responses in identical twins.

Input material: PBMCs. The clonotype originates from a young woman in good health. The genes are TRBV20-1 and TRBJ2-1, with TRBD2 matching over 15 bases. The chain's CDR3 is CSARGRNQGLAGGLSYNEQFF. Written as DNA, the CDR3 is TGCAGTGCTAGAGGTCGAAACCAGGGACTAGCGGGAGGCCTCTCCTACAATGAGCAGTTCTTC.